The T cell receptor beta chain described here comes from a study of blood T cell repertoires in COVID-19. Study background: From T cells, B-cell-depleted T cells, or PBMCs came the material, which was cDNA or gDNA.

In germline, CDR1 is SGDLS, CDR2 YYNGEE. This CDR3 has 12 amino acids. V was clipped by 3 bases and J by 11 bases, with 14 bases between them. As handled by the study authors: Estimation of nucleated cell counts relied on the amplification of reference gene primers. Profiled with immunoSEQ multiplex PCR; TCRdb holds only in-frame clones, not every one. The DNA was the basis for D and trimming; V, J and clone size are from that table. The sample gives about 180,000 clones, 80% to 90% of which show up once; about 10% is in the top ten. The rearrangement uses TRBV9 and TRBJ1-1, with D perhaps TRBD1 (6 bases). This TCR was recovered from a human donor with active or convalescent COVID-19. The donor label of this sample is uncertain. Source material: peripheral blood. CDR3 amino acids: CASSAELGAAFF. CDR3 bases: TGTGCCAGCAGCGCCGAGCTGGGGGCGGCTTTCTTT.